These T cell receptor beta chains were read from a single sample in a study of blood T cell repertoires in COVID-19. Using immunoSEQ multiplex PCR, the repertoire was profiled, and TCRdb retains in-frame clones only, with some absent. This sample has 250,000 or so clones, with over 80% found just once. Source material: PBMCs or T cells enriched from blood (not recorded which). These TCRs come from a human donor in a cohort exposed to, infected with or recovered from COVID-19 (not recorded which). The donor label of this sample is uncertain. The CDR3 runs from the conserved cysteine through the conserved F or W. Each record gives: D gene, J gene, V gene, clone size, CDR3 protein, CDR3 DNA. The D gene is left open where the match is weak. Size values are once, few and many counts, or a class for expanded clones, and some rows have none.

D: .; J: TRBJ2-7; V: TRBV23-1; size: .; CDR3: CASNNLQGISRGEQYF; DNA: TGCGCCAGCAATAACCTGCAGGGAATCTCCCGAGGCGAGCAGTACTTC
D: .; J: TRBJ1-2; V: TRBV30; size: .; CDR3: CAWSTDSYYGYTF; DNA: TGTGCCTGGAGCACGGACAGCTACTATGGCTACACCTTC
D: .; J: TRBJ2-5; V: TRBV4-3; size: .; CDR3: CASRTTQGFGTQYF; DNA: TGCGCCAGCAGGACGACACAGGGCTTTGGGACCCAGTACTTC
D: .; J: TRBJ1-1; V: TRBV7-9; size: .; CDR3: CASSLVGGATEAFF; DNA: TGTGCCAGCAGCTTAGTGGGAGGGGCCACTGAAGCTTTCTTT
D: .; J: TRBJ2-1; V: TRBV27; size: .; CDR3: CASSSVNFHPGNEQFF; DNA: TGTGCCAGCAGTTCCGTCAATTTCCACCCAGGGAATGAGCAGTTCTTC
D: TRBD2; J: TRBJ2-2; V: TRBV24-1; size: .; CDR3: CATSDTGLALTTGELFF; DNA: TGTGCCACCAGTGATACAGGACTAGCGTTGACCACCGGGGAGCTGTTTTTT
D: .; J: TRBJ2-7; V: TRBV11-2; size: .; CDR3: CASSLGEGEQYF; DNA: TGTGCCAGCAGCTTAGGAGAGGGTGAGCAGTACTTC
D: .; J: TRBJ2-3; V: TRBV10-1; size: few; CDR3: CASTPLLGDTQYF; DNA: TGCGCCAGTACCCCTCTGCTAGGAGATACGCAGTATTTT
D: .; J: TRBJ1-5; V: TRBV6-4; size: .; CDR3: CASSEGAEQPQHF; DNA: TGTGCCAGCAGTGAGGGGGCTGAACAGCCCCAGCATTTT
D: TRBD2; J: TRBJ2-5; V: TRBV27; size: .; CDR3: CASSPRTSVETQYF; DNA: TGTGCCAGCAGTCCCCGGACTAGCGTCGAGACCCAGTACTTC
D: TRBD1; J: TRBJ2-5; V: TRBV7-8; size: .; CDR3: CASSYGQGETQYF; DNA: TGTGCCAGCAGCTATGGACAGGGAGAGACCCAGTACTTC
D: .; J: TRBJ1-1; V: TRBV7-6; size: .; CDR3: CASSLDRVGTEAFF; DNA: TGTGCCAGCAGCTTAGACAGGGTTGGCACTGAAGCTTTCTTT
D: TRBD1; J: TRBJ2-5; V: TRBV4-1; size: .; CDR3: CASSQGYRGEETQYF; DNA: TGCGCCAGCAGCCAAGGGTACAGGGGGGAAGAGACCCAGTACTTC
D: .; J: TRBJ1-3; V: TRBV7-9; size: .; CDR3: CASSPKALSGNTIYF; DNA: TGTGCCAGCAGCCCAAAAGCTCTATCTGGAAACACCATATATTTT
D: .; J: TRBJ2-3; V: TRBV11-2; size: .; CDR3: CASSLDIDTQYF; DNA: TGTGCCAGCAGCTTAGACATCGATACGCAGTATTTT
D: .; J: TRBJ1-4; V: TRBV10-3; size: .; CDR3: CAISETRQATNEKLFF; DNA: TGTGCCATCAGTGAAACAAGACAGGCAACTAATGAAAAACTGTTTTTT
D: .; J: TRBJ1-3; V: TRBV7-9; size: .; CDR3: CASSLRETARNTIYF; DNA: TGTGCCAGCAGCTTACGCGAGACAGCAAGAAACACCATATATTTT
D: .; J: TRBJ2-3; V: TRBV4-2; size: .; CDR3: CASSQDNGGTQYF; DNA: TGTGCCAGCAGCCAAGATAATGGCGGTACGCAGTATTTT
D: TRBD1; J: TRBJ2-1; V: TRBV27; size: .; CDR3: CASSPTRDRGQFF; DNA: TGTGCCAGCAGTCCGACCCGGGACAGGGGGCAGTTCTTC
D: .; J: TRBJ2-3; V: TRBV4-3; size: .; CDR3: CASSQEPETDTQYF; DNA: TGCGCCAGCAGCCAGGAGCCTGAGACAGATACGCAGTATTTT
D: TRBD1; J: TRBJ2-6; V: TRBV30; size: .; CDR3: CAWTRGQGSSGANVLTF; DNA: TGTGCCTGGACTAGGGGACAGGGGAGCTCTGGGGCCAACGTCCTGACTTTC
D: TRBD2; J: TRBJ2-7; V: TRBV5-1; size: .; CDR3: CASSLGTSGYEQYF; DNA: TGCGCCAGCAGCTTGGGGACTAGCGGTTACGAGCAGTACTTC
D: TRBD1; J: TRBJ2-5; V: TRBV5-4; size: .; CDR3: CASSLQGQGAQQTQYF; DNA: TGTGCCAGCAGCTTGCAGGGACAGGGGGCGCAGCAGACCCAGTACTTC
D: .; J: TRBJ1-3; V: TRBV7-2; size: .; CDR3: CASSFKEGSSSGNTIYF; DNA: TGTGCCAGCAGCTTCAAGGAGGGGTCTAGCTCTGGAAACACCATATATTTT
D: .; J: TRBJ1-5; V: TRBV25-1; size: .; CDR3: CASISDGGTQHF; DNA: TGTGCCAGCATATCGGACGGGGGAACCCAGCATTTT
D: .; J: TRBJ2-5; V: TRBV5-4; size: once; CDR3: CASSPNAGSGQETQYF; DNA: TGTGCCAGCAGCCCCAATGCGGGGTCAGGCCAAGAGACCCAGTACTTC
D: .; J: TRBJ2-5; V: TRBV7-2; size: .; CDR3: CASSAGTGETQYF; DNA: TGTGCCAGCAGCGCCGGGACTGGGGAGACCCAGTACTTC
D: .; J: TRBJ1-1; V: TRBV29-1; size: .; CDR3: CSVHGQGAEAFF; DNA: TGCAGCGTCCATGGACAAGGGGCCGAAGCTTTCTTT
D: .; J: TRBJ2-3; V: TRBV5-1; size: .; CDR3: CASSLAALGPTDTQYF; DNA: TGCGCCAGCAGCTTGGCCGCGCTAGGCCCCACAGATACGCAGTATTTT
D: .; J: TRBJ2-1; V: TRBV29-1; size: .; CDR3: CSLEVPGRYNEQFF; DNA: TGCAGCTTAGAGGTCCCCGGCCGTTACAATGAGCAGTTCTTC
D: .; J: TRBJ2-3; V: TRBV7-7; size: .; CDR3: CASSLEGGRADTQYF; DNA: TGTGCCAGCAGCTTAGAGGGGGGGCGTGCAGATACGCAGTATTTT
D: .; J: TRBJ1-2; V: TRBV4-1; size: .; CDR3: CASSQDPMSQGGYTF; DNA: TGCGCCAGCAGCCAAGATCCTATGAGTCAGGGAGGCTACACCTTC
D: TRBD1; J: TRBJ1-4; V: TRBV30; size: .; CDR3: CAWSAHRGNAEKLFF; DNA: TGTGCCTGGAGTGCACACAGGGGGAACGCTGAAAAACTGTTTTTT
D: .; J: TRBJ2-5; V: TRBV2; size: .; CDR3: CASSFSETQYF; DNA: TGTGCCAGCAGTTTTAGCGAGACCCAGTACTTC
D: TRBD1; J: TRBJ2-2; V: TRBV19; size: .; CDR3: CASSWTGTRTGELFF; DNA: TGTGCCAGTAGCTGGACAGGGACCCGCACCGGGGAGCTGTTTTTT
D: .; J: TRBJ2-7; V: TRBV5-1; size: .; CDR3: CASSFTGGYEQYF; DNA: TGCGCCAGCAGCTTTACCGGGGGCTACGAGCAGTACTTC
D: TRBD1; J: TRBJ1-2; V: TRBV19; size: .; CDR3: CASSRDRGENYGYTF; DNA: TGTGCCAGTAGTAGAGACAGGGGCGAAAACTATGGCTACACCTTC
D: TRBD1; J: TRBJ2-1; V: TRBV10-3; size: few; CDR3: CAISEPQGARNEQFF; DNA: TGTGCCATCAGTGAGCCCCAGGGGGCTAGGAATGAGCAGTTCTTC